This T cell receptor beta chain was recovered during a study of blood T cell repertoires in COVID-19. Study-level background: Spain, Italy and the United States supplied samples that represented acute and convalescent COVID-19.

Sequencing used immunoSEQ multiplex PCR; TCRdb keeps in-frame clones, though not all of them. The sample comprises approximately 220,000 clones, 65% to 85% of which are singletons, and 2.3% rests with the top ten. This clonotype was obtained from a woman in her sixties or seventies with acute or convalescent COVID-19. The specimen was peripheral blood.

The DNA of the CDR3 is TGTGCCAGCAGCTCCGATCCGGGACATTATAATTCACCCCTCCACTTT. Residues: CASSSDPGHYNSPLHF. The chain combines TRBV5-6 with TRBJ1-6; a possible D gene is TRBD1 (6 bases). Germline assignment: CDR1 SGHDT and CDR2 YYEEEE. The CDR3 has 16 amino acids. Trimming shortened V by 3 bases and J by 4 bases, and 14 bases separated the two germline ends.